Below are 24 T cell receptor beta chains sequenced from a single sample in a study of CD8+CD57+ T cells in acquired aplastic anemia. Patients included in sequencing had previously demonstrated CD8+CD57+ cell expansion by flow cytometry. Profiles of TCR beta VDJ and CDR3 were generated from a genomic DNA template. MiXCR was run by TCRdb on the reads, yielding one entry per CDR3 protein. The sample lists under 350,000 distinct CDR3 sequences, approximately 58% occurring once. The specimen sequenced was sorted CD4+, CD8+, or CD8+CD57+ T cells (not recorded which) from PBMCs. These receptors were obtained from a human donor with aplastic anemia.

On this clonotype: No conserved phenylalanine or tryptophan is present at the end of the CDR3, so a read error is the likely explanation. No DNA is shown, since the ends of the CDR3 on it are uncertain; the CDR3 is the one TCRdb lists. The chain employs TRBV20-1 and TRBJ2-1; TRBD1, as called in the table, went unchecked against the DNA. Including both end residues, the CDR3 is 9 amino acids long. Germline CDR1 is DFQATT and CDR2 is SNEGSKA (reference sequence). CDR3 residues: CSATRQGEG.

J is TRBJ2-7 and V is TRBV14, with 10 bases aligning to TRBD2. V lost 4 bases to trimming and J lost 5 bases; unmatched junction nucleotides: 17. This CDR3 comprises 18 residues. Germline V gene lookup returns CDR1 SGHDN and CDR2 FVKESK. CDR3 in DNA: TGTGCCAGCAGCCGGTACGGGGCTAGCGGGAGAAGTCGTAACGAGCAGTACTTC. It codes for CASSRYGASGRSRNEQYF.

The V and J genes are TRBV10-3 and TRBJ1-6, with TRBD1 as a possible D gene (5 bases). The CDR3 spans 14 residues. Between the trimmed V and J ends, which lost 3 bases and 6 bases, there was a span of 9 bases. Germline values: CDR1 ENHRY, CDR2 SYGVKD. CDR3 coding DNA: TGTGCCATCAGTGAACAGGCTCCTAATTCACCCCTCCACTTT. It specifies CAISEQAPNSPLHF.

V usage is TRBV6-6 and J usage is TRBJ2-7; a weak D match, TRBD2 (5 bases). Looked up from germline, CDR1 is MNHNY and CDR2 is SVGAGI (reference sequence). Deletions cut 9 bases from V and 0 bases from J, with 9 bases between. The CDR3 totals 12 residues. CDR3 DNA sequence: TGTGCCAGAAGGACTCTCTCCTACGAGCAGTACTTC. This gives the protein CARRTLSYEQYF.

This clonotype was observed at least ten times. V usage is TRBV6-5 and J usage is TRBJ2-1, with 7 positions matching TRBD2. Germline V gene lookup returns CDR1 MNHEY and CDR2 SVGAGI. With V trimmed by 5 bases and J by 3 bases, 4 bases remained unmatched. The CDR3 is 14 amino acids. The DNA of the CDR3 is TGTGCCAGCAGTCGGGCTAGCGGCTACAATGAGCAGTTCTTC. This sequence encodes CASSRASGYNEQFF.

V and J are TRBV7-8 and TRBJ2-5; 11 bases line up with TRBD2. This CDR3 is built from 14 residues. The germline V gene has CDR1 SGHVS and CDR2 FQNEAQ. DNA for the CDR3: TGTGCAAGAACTAGCGGGGGATTCCAAGAGACCCAGTACTTC. Protein sequence: CARTSGGFQETQYF.

This clonotype came up many times. The CDR3 DNA is TGTGCCAGCAGCTTAGCTTTGACCACAGATACGCAGTATTTT. Protein product: CASSLALTTDTQYF. This chain joins TRBV7-2 and TRBJ2-3; no definite D call. The germline V gene encodes CDR1 SGHTA and CDR2 FQGNSA. The CDR3 loop spans 14 amino acids. Trimming shortened V by 0 bases and J by 2 bases, and 6 bases separated the two germline ends.

This chain joins TRBV29-1 and TRBJ2-7, with 8 bases matching TRBD1. Unmatched junction bases numbered 5, after V lost 6 bases and J lost 1 base. The CDR3 length is 13 residues. The germline gives CDR1 SQVTM, CDR2 ANQGSEA. CDR3: CSVRGQASYEQYF. The CDR3 region has the DNA TGCAGCGTAAGGGGACAGGCATCCTACGAGCAGTACTTC.

V and J are TRBV29-1 and TRBJ2-7; 7 nucleotides match TRBD1. Germline V gene sequence: CDR1 SQVTM, CDR2 ANQGSEA. Trimming cost V 6 bases and J 6 bases; bases outside gene matches: 8. This CDR3 is built from 12 residues. Here the CDR3 DNA reads TGCAGCGTCACGATACAGGGGAGCGAGCAGTACTTC. Its translation is CSVTIQGSEQYF.

The chain has TRBV5-8 and TRBJ1-5; the D is unclear. The CDR3 spans 15 residues. The germline gives CDR1 SGHTS, CDR2 YDEGEE. V lost 4 bases and J lost 1, with 12 bases in between. The CDR3 spells CASSVVLGSNQPQHF. The DNA for the CDR3 is TGTGCCAGCAGCGTGGTTCTGGGAAGCAATCAGCCCCAGCATTTT.

The table lists this clonotype with many counts. The chain is built from TRBV5-8 and TRBJ1-1, with D tentatively TRBD1 (5 bases). This CDR3 comprises 14 residues. The germline V and J ends were trimmed by 3 bases and 4 bases, with 13 bases remaining between them. Germline V gives CDR1 SGHTS, CDR2 YDEGEE. As DNA, the CDR3 is TGTGCCAGCAGCTCGCCGGGGCCTCCCACTGAAGCTTTCTTT. The encoded protein is CASSSPGPPTEAFF.

The J gene is TRBJ2-7, the V gene TRBV5-1, with a tentative D call TRBD2 (5 bases). The germline V gene has CDR1 SGHRS and CDR2 YFSETQ. The CDR3 runs 14 residues. Trimming removed 0 bases from V and 3 bases from J, with 10 bases in between. CDR3 protein: CASSLGRVVYEQYF. CDR3 nucleotide sequence: TGCGCCAGCAGCTTGGGGCGGGTGGTCTACGAGCAGTACTTC.

The CDR3 protein is CASSLAGFIGADTQYF. The CDR3 DNA reads TGTGCCAGCAGCTTAGCAGGGTTCATTGGAGCAGATACGCAGTATTTT. J is TRBJ2-3 and V is TRBV7-9; unclear D gene. The germline V gene has CDR1 SEHNR and CDR2 FQNEAQ (reference sequence). Trimming removed 0 bases at V and 4 bases at J, with 14 bases between. The CDR3 runs to 16 residues.

CDR3 region: CASSDPGGSSYEQYF. Here the CDR3 DNA reads TGCGCCAGCAGCGATCCAGGGGGCAGCTCCTACGAGCAGTACTTC. The chain couples TRBV5-1 to TRBJ2-7; 8 positions agree with TRBD1. This CDR3 contains 15 residues. The germline gives CDR1 SGHRS, CDR2 YFSETQ. The junction had 6 bases not matched to a gene; V was cut back by 4 bases and J by 0 bases.

This clonotype showed up just a few times. This chain uses TRBV7-6 with TRBJ2-1; 10 bases map to TRBD2. The CDR3 consists of 17 residues. V was clipped by 1 base and J by 8 bases; unmatched bases: 11. CDR1 is SGHVS and CDR2 is FNYEAQ in the germline V gene. The CDR3 here is CASSLVASGGLGDEQFF. The CDR3 region has the DNA TGTGCCAGCAGCTTAGTGGCTAGCGGGGGACTTGGGGATGAGCAGTTCTTC.

This clonotype was recorded at least ten times. This chain connects TRBV4-1 to TRBJ2-1; D unclear. The CDR3 is 12 amino acids. The germline gives CDR1 MGHRA, CDR2 YSYEKL. Trimming removed 0 bases at V and 15 bases at J, with 12 bases between. CDR3: CASSQDRLRWFF. DNA for the CDR3: TGCGCCAGCAGCCAAGATCGCCTTAGGTGGTTCTTC.

The rearrangement joins TRBV7-9 to TRBJ2-7, with D unclear. V lost 5 bases to trimming and J lost 0 bases, with 8 bases between them. This CDR3 has 13 amino acids. CDR1 SEHNR and CDR2 FQNEAQ come from the germline V gene (reference sequence). DNA for the CDR3: TGTGCCAGCAGCCAAGTCGCCTCCTACGAGCAGTACTTC. Translation gives CASSQVASYEQYF.

This rearrangement joins TRBV5-1 to TRBJ2-7; 7 bases are a match to TRBD1. The germline V gene has CDR1 SGHRS and CDR2 YFSETQ. V lost 3 bases to trimming and J lost 2 bases; unmatched junction nucleotides: 8. The CDR3 has 15 residues. Here the CDR3 DNA reads TGCGCCAGCAGCTCCGCGTGGACAGGCACCTACGAGCAGTACTTC. It translates to CASSSAWTGTYEQYF.

The rearrangement uses TRBV7-9 and TRBJ2-7; no firm D call. Germline V gene data show CDR1 as SEHNR and CDR2 as FQNEAQ (reference sequence). The CDR3 has 15 amino acids. The V end lost 0 bases, the J end lost 0 bases, and 9 bases lay between the germline ends. The CDR3 protein is CASSLAAASSYEQYF. The DNA for the CDR3 is TGTGCCAGCAGCTTAGCGGCAGCAAGCTCCTACGAGCAGTACTTC.

This clonotype occurred once. V usage is TRBV6-1 and J usage is TRBJ2-7; D is unresolved. The germline V and J ends were trimmed by 0 bases and 3 bases, with 9 bases remaining between them. Germline V gives CDR1 MNHNS, CDR2 SASEGT. There are 14 residues in the CDR3. Here the CDR3 DNA reads TGTGCCAGCAGTGAAGCAGGGTTGAGCTACGAGCAGTACTTC. Residues: CASSEAGLSYEQYF.

This clonotype came up a few times. The chain carries TRBV20-1 and TRBJ1-2; TRBD1 is a possible D gene (6 bases). Germline CDR1 is DFQATT and CDR2 is SNEGSKA (reference sequence). The CDR3 totals 13 residues. V lost 8 bases to trimming and J lost 0 bases, with 13 bases between them. The CDR3, as DNA: TGCAGTATTCACAGGGAAACTAACTATGGCTACACCTTC. Translating it yields CSIHRETNYGYTF.

Written as DNA, the CDR3 is TGCGCCAGCAGCCCGCCGCCGGGCGCAGATACGCAGTATTTT. Protein product: CASSPPPGADTQYF. The V call is TRBV5-1, the J call TRBJ2-3; D is unresolved. CDR3 length: 14 amino acids. V was trimmed by 4 bases and J by 4 bases, leaving 13 bases between them. The germline CDR1 and CDR2 sequences are SGHRS and YFSETQ.

This rearrangement joins TRBV29-1 to TRBJ2-7; possibly TRBD2 for D (7 bases). V lost 7 bases to trimming and J lost 3 bases, with 22 bases between them. Germline loops: CDR1 SQVTM, CDR2 ANQGSEA. This CDR3 comprises 15 residues. CDR3 protein: CSALSGRGAFYEQYF. The CDR3 DNA reads TGCAGCGCCCTTAGTGGTCGGGGGGCCTTCTACGAGCAGTACTTC.

The chain links TRBV5-1 to TRBJ1-1; D might be TRBD1 (5 bases). This CDR3 region has 16 residues. Germline CDR1 reads SGHRS; CDR2 reads YFSETQ. The ends were cut back, 6 bases at V and 2 bases at J, with 20 bases in the middle. CDR3 nucleotides: TGCGCCAGCATGGTGGACGGGGAGGGGCGAAACACTGAAGCTTTCTTT. This sequence encodes CASMVDGEGRNTEAFF.